This TCR beta chain stems from a study of T cell repertoires in cytomegalovirus infection. As for the study in general: HLA-B-restricted CMV epitopes that are well studied were used alongside recently identified HLA-C-restricted ones. Matching HLA type, along with CMV infection, was indicated by public TCR beta signatures. Findings and caveats of the study: HLA-C-restricted CMV clonotypes gave the most frequent clonotype in two of eight donors.

As concerns this clonotype: Its antigen is undetermined.

This CDR3 spans 13 amino acids. Germline V lookup: CDR1 GTSNPN, CDR2 SVGIG (reference sequence). Trimming stripped 0 bases from V and 0 bases from J, with 2 bases between. TCRdb re-called the reads through MiXCR, storing one row per CDR3 protein. The table records approximately 65,000 distinct CDR3 sequences, over 20% of them present only once. The origin of this receptor is a human donor in good health (CMV status not recorded). Some clones in this sample may be carry-over from other donors' samples. This sample comprised CD8+ T cells from cultured PBMCs, obtained from culture after CMV antigen stimulation. J is TRBJ1-4 and V is TRBV30; D call uncertain. CDR3 in DNA: TGTGCCTGGAGTGTGGCAACTAATGAAAAACTGTTTTTT. This gives the protein CAWSVATNEKLFF.